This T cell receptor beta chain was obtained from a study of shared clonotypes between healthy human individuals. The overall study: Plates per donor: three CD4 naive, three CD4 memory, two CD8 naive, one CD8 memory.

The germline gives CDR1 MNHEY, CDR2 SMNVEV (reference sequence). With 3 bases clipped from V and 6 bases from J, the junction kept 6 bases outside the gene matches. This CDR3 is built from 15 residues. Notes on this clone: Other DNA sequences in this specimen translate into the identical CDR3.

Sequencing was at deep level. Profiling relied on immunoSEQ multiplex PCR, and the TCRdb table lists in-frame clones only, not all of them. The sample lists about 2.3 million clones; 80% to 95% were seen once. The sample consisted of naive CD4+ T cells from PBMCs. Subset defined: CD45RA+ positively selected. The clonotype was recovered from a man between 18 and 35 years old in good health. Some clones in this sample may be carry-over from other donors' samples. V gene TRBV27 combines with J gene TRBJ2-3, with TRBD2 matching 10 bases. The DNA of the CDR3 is TGTGCCAGCAGTTTTCGGTTAGCGGGAGGTGATACGCAGTATTTT. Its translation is CASSFRLAGGDTQYF.